Presented here are 27 T cell receptor beta chains from one specimen sequenced in a study of human T cells and chemical hapten exposure (dated by TCRdb to the early 2020s). Taken with the paper, the label for time point translates to: patch test 3, about 24 weeks after DPC sensitization. The treatment or condition label for this specimen denotes: therapeutic diphenylcyclopropenone sensitization with weekly scalp DPC. Library construction relied on RACE. Sequencing took place on a NextSeq 500. In-frame beta chains were kept once TCRdb had trimmed the public reads at Q25 with fastp and called clones with MiXCR. Rows with a matching CDR3 protein are joined into one entry that keeps the most common DNA and genes. The sample table lists 150,000 to 200,000 distinct CDR3 sequences, around a quarter of them with a count of one. The ten largest clonotypes hold 2.1% of the sample. Sequencing was performed on whole blood, taken in connection with sensitization to the hapten diphenylcyclopropenone (DPC). These receptors were collected from a woman aged 18-29 years with alopecia areata. Some clones in this sample may be carry-over from other donors' samples.

V and J are TRBV4-1 and TRBJ2-3; D may be TRBD2 (6 bases). The V gene lost 0 bases and the J gene lost 7 bases, with 14 bases spanning the gap. The CDR3 spans 15 residues. Germline V lookup: CDR1 MGHRA, CDR2 YSYEKL. The CDR3 DNA is TGCGCCAGCAGCCAAGAGTCAACCGCGGGATATACGCAGTATTTT. It yields the protein CASSQESTAGYTQYF.

The chain carries TRBV27 and TRBJ2-7; TRBD2 matches 7 bases. This CDR3 has 14 amino acids. Germline values: CDR1 MNHEY, CDR2 SMNVEV (reference sequence). V shed 4 bases, J shed 3 bases, and the junction held 6 bases outside the gene matches. CDR3 bases: TGTGCCAGCAGTTCCGGCGCGGGGGTCTACGAGCAGTACTTC. Translating gives CASSSGAGVYEQYF.

This rearrangement joins TRBV11-2 to TRBJ2-7; TRBD2 aligns across 11 bases. Germline V gene lookup returns CDR1 SGHAT and CDR2 FQNNGV. J was trimmed by 5 bases and V by 3 bases; bases with no gene match: 6. CDR3 length equals 15 residues. The CDR3 DNA is TGTGCCAGCAGCTTGTTAGCGGGAGGGCCGAACGAGCAGTACTTC. It yields the protein CASSLLAGGPNEQYF.

This clonotype was picked up a small number of times. The chain recombines TRBV6-5 with TRBJ2-7; TRBD1 aligns across 9 bases. Germline CDR1 MNHEY, CDR2 SVGAGI. This CDR3 contains 14 residues. The trim removed 6 bases at V and 5 bases at J, leaving 8 bases unmatched. The CDR3 here is CASSNRDRVNEQYF. CDR3 nucleotides: TGTGCCAGCAGCAACCGGGACAGGGTGAACGAGCAGTACTTC.

This clonotype was seen only a few times. The chain joins TRBV2 to TRBJ1-2; D remains unclear. V lost 6 bases and J 5 bases, leaving 7 bases between the germline ends. Germline values: CDR1 SNHLY, CDR2 FYNNEI. This CDR3 comprises 11 residues. CDR3 in amino acids: CASRRDYGYTF. Written as DNA, the CDR3 is TGTGCCAGCAGGCGGGATTATGGCTACACCTTC.

This clonotype has more than one count but fewer than ten. The rearrangement links TRBV29-1 to TRBJ2-2; 7 bases fit TRBD1. V shed 7 bases and J 6 bases; nucleotides not matched to a gene: 11. The CDR3 loop spans 14 amino acids. Germline CDR1 reads SQVTM; CDR2 reads ANQGSEA. The CDR3 protein is CSARAGTDAGELFF. Here the CDR3 DNA reads TGCAGCGCCCGTGCTGGGACAGATGCCGGGGAGCTGTTTTTT.

The chain couples TRBV6-2 or TRBV6-3 to TRBJ1-5; D possibly corresponds to TRBD1 (5 bases). Germline V gene lookup returns CDR1 MNHEY and CDR2 SVGEGT. The CDR3 totals 14 residues. V shed 11 bases and J shed 5 bases, with 19 bases lying between them. CDR3 in DNA: TGTGCCTCCACCGACTCAGGGAGTTATCAGCCCCAGCATTTT. Its translation is CASTDSGSYQPQHF.

The chain has TRBV20-1 and TRBJ2-1; no reliable D call. With 5 bases removed from V and 6 bases from J, the gap between germline ends came to 5 bases. The germline CDR1 and CDR2 sequences are DFQATT and SNEGSKA (reference sequence). The CDR3 spans 10 residues. The CDR3 protein is CSAFLNEQFF. The CDR3 DNA reads as TGCAGTGCTTTTCTCAATGAGCAGTTCTTC.

A few counts support this clonotype. The chain links TRBV7-2 to TRBJ2-4; D is ambiguous. Germline-derived CDR1 and CDR2 are SGHTA and FQGNSA. This CDR3 is built from 13 residues. V was cut by 2 bases and J by 8 bases, with 10 bases left in between. The DNA of the CDR3 is TGTGCCAGCAGCTTAACCCCCCAGGACATTCAGTACTTC. Protein: CASSLTPQDIQYF.

This clonotype was observed a handful of times. The chain joins TRBV10-3 to TRBJ2-1, with D perhaps assigned TRBD1 or TRBD2 (6 bases each). The CDR3 extends over 15 amino acids. Germline assignment: CDR1 ENHRY and CDR2 SYGVKD. Trimming cost V 0 bases and J 7 bases, with 13 bases left between them. This chain's CDR3 is CAISESTQGGNEQFF. CDR3 bases: TGTGCCATCAGTGAGTCGACACAGGGAGGAAATGAGCAGTTCTTC.

J is TRBJ1-2 and V is TRBV5-1, with D unresolved. From germline, CDR1 is SGHRS and CDR2 YFSETQ. The CDR3 consists of 13 residues. Trimming left V 0 bases short and J 6 bases short, with 9 bases between. For the CDR3, the DNA is TGCGCCAGCAGCTTGGAGGGTCTTGATGGCTACACCTTC. Protein: CASSLEGLDGYTF.

This clonotype was counted a few times. CDR3 residues: CASNSGISDTQYF. CDR3 in DNA: TGTGCCAGCAATAGCGGGATCTCAGATACGCAGTATTTT. This chain uses TRBV27 with TRBJ2-3; 8 nucleotides line up with TRBD2. CDR1 MNHEY and CDR2 SMNVEV come from the germline V gene (reference sequence). The CDR3 has 13 amino acids. J was trimmed by 4 bases and V by 7 bases; bases with no gene match: 4.

This clonotype was observed a few times. The genes are TRBV7-8 and TRBJ1-6, with a tentative D call TRBD1 (5 bases). CDR1 SGHVS and CDR2 FQNEAQ come from the germline V gene. V lost 0 bases to trimming and J lost 7 bases, with 10 bases between them. CDR3 length: 15 amino acids. CDR3 DNA sequence: TGTGCCAGCAGCTTAGCGGCAGGGTTAAATTCACCCCTCCACTTT. It codes for CASSLAAGLNSPLHF.

For the CDR3, the DNA is TGTGCCAGCAGCTCTGGACAGTCTGGCGAGCAGTACTTC. Amino acids: CASSSGQSGEQYF. The chain is built from TRBV7-9 and TRBJ2-7; D may be TRBD1 (6 bases). The CDR3 runs to 13 residues. V lost 4 bases and J lost 6, with 13 bases in between. CDR1 and CDR2 from the germline V gene are SEHNR and FQNEAQ (reference sequence).

The rearrangement uses TRBV14 and TRBJ2-5; maybe TRBD1 (5 bases). The CDR3 length is 16 residues. Trimming took 1 base from V and 4 from J, leaving 16 bases between them. Germline CDR1 is SGHDN and CDR2 is FVKESK. In nucleotides, the CDR3 is TGTGCCAGCAGCCAAGTCGGCGTAGGGGAAGCAGAGACCCAGTACTTC. Translating gives CASSQVGVGEAETQYF.

The table lists this clonotype with a few counts. This chain uses TRBV4-1 with TRBJ1-2; D call uncertain. The ends were cut back, 0 bases at V and 2 bases at J, with 19 bases in the middle. The CDR3 has 18 residues. Per germline, CDR1 MGHRA and CDR2 YSYEKL. CDR3 region: CASSQERVPPVGNYGYTF. CDR3 DNA sequence: TGCGCCAGCAGCCAAGAAAGGGTGCCCCCCGTCGGAAACTATGGCTACACCTTC.

The chain has TRBV4-1 and TRBJ1-1, with TRBD1 identical over 7 bases. There are 14 residues in the CDR3. The germline gives CDR1 MGHRA, CDR2 YSYEKL. The trim removed 3 bases at V and 5 bases at J, leaving 6 bases unmatched. Written as DNA, the CDR3 is TGCGCCAGCAGCCAGCCGGGACAGAGAACTGAAGCTTTCTTT. Protein sequence: CASSQPGQRTEAFF.

The V and J genes are TRBV7-2 and TRBJ2-1, with 9 bases lining up with TRBD2. Germline values: CDR1 SGHTA, CDR2 FQGNSA. V lost 6 bases, J lost 0 bases, and 12 bases stayed unmatched. The CDR3 runs to 18 residues. CDR3 sequence (DNA): TGTGCCAGCAGTTTTACGGGGCTAGCGGGGAGCTCCTACAATGAGCAGTTCTTC. Protein product: CASSFTGLAGSSYNEQFF.

This clonotype was seen only a few times. V usage is TRBV9 and J usage is TRBJ2-3; 7 bases agree with TRBD2. CDR1 SGDLS and CDR2 YYNGEE come from the germline V gene. V was pared by 0 bases and J by 2 bases, with 6 bases of the junction left unmatched. The CDR3 consists of 16 residues. In nucleotides, the CDR3 is TGTGCCAGCAGCGTAGGGAGTAGCGGGTACACAGATACGCAGTATTTT. Its protein product is CASSVGSSGYTDTQYF.

Many counts were recorded for this clonotype. The chain is built from TRBV20-1 and TRBJ1-6; TRBD1 might be the D (5 bases). The CDR3 runs to 13 residues. From germline, CDR1 is DFQATT and CDR2 SNEGSKA (reference sequence). V was cut by 7 bases and J by 6 bases, with 13 bases left in between. The chain's CDR3 is CSGRAGFNSPLHF. CDR3 DNA: TGCAGTGGACGAGCAGGGTTTAATTCACCCCTCCACTTT.

The rearrangement links TRBV18 to TRBJ1-5; 7 nucleotides line up with TRBD1. CDR1 and CDR2 from the germline V gene are KGHSH and LQKENI. The CDR3 runs to 17 residues. With 2 bases clipped from V and 6 bases from J, the junction kept 13 bases outside the gene matches. The CDR3 DNA reads TGTGCCAGCTCACCATCGACGTTGATGACAGGGCTTCAGCCCCAGCATTTT. It codes for CASSPSTLMTGLQPQHF.

The rearrangement uses TRBV7-2 and TRBJ2-2; D might be TRBD2 (6 bases). The germline V and J ends were trimmed by 5 bases and 5 bases, with 15 bases remaining between them. This CDR3 spans 15 amino acids. CDR1 and CDR2 from the germline V gene are SGHTA and FQGNSA. The CDR3 loop reads CASSPPGVGTGELFF. The CDR3 coding sequence is TGTGCCAGCAGCCCCCCGGGGGTAGGGACCGGGGAGCTGTTTTTT.

This chain connects TRBV5-1 to TRBJ1-4, with a possible D match to TRBD1 (6 bases). V lost 4 bases to trimming and J lost 4 bases, with 17 bases between them. CDR1 and CDR2 (germline): SGHRS, YFSETQ. There are 16 residues in the CDR3. The CDR3 DNA is TGCGCCAGCAGCCTATCTTTGGGGGGGCTTAATGAAAAACTGTTTTTT. This translates into CASSLSLGGLNEKLFF.

The genes are TRBV9 and TRBJ2-3; either TRBD1 or TRBD2 may fit D (5 bases each). The V and J ends lost 3 bases and 1 base respectively, with 9 bases between them. The germline V gene has CDR1 SGDLS and CDR2 YYNGEE. The CDR3 contains 14 residues. The CDR3 region is CASSGGPRTDTQYF. CDR3 sequence (DNA): TGTGCCAGCAGCGGGGGACCACGCACAGATACGCAGTATTTT.

This clonotype was counted between two and nine times. The V gene is TRBV2, the J gene TRBJ1-5, with D unresolved. The germline gives CDR1 SNHLY, CDR2 FYNNEI. The CDR3 loop spans 14 amino acids. The V gene lost 5 bases and the J gene lost 2 bases, with 10 bases spanning the gap. The CDR3 nucleotides are TGTGCCAGCAGTAAGGGTCTGGGCAATCAGCCCCAGCATTTT. Its translation: CASSKGLGNQPQHF.

The chain recombines TRBV10-3 with TRBJ2-7; D call uncertain. V shed 3 bases and J shed 4 bases, with 7 bases lying between them. The CDR3 length is 12 residues. Germline assignment: CDR1 ENHRY and CDR2 SYGVKD. The DNA of the CDR3 is TGTGCCATCAGTGAAGTTGCTTACGAGCAGTACTTC. This encodes CAISEVAYEQYF.

This clonotype was observed a few times. The chain employs TRBV29-1 and TRBJ2-2; possibly TRBD2 for D (5 bases). The CDR3 sequence is 13 residues long. CDR1 and CDR2 (germline): SQVTM, ANQGSEA. Trimming took off 7 bases at V and 1 base at J, with 10 bases between the two ends. This CDR3 reads CSAPRGNTGELFF. DNA for the CDR3: TGCAGCGCTCCCCGGGGGAACACCGGGGAGCTGTTTTTT.